What follows describes a single T cell receptor (beta chain). This clonotype has more than one count but fewer than ten. It lacks a known antigen. Base qualities are not at hand, and no much larger clone is one base apart. Relative to germline, V is 0 bases shorter and J is 8 bases shorter, with 16 bases between their ends. The germline V gene yields SGDLS for CDR1 and YYNGEE for CDR2. CDR3 length: 15 amino acids, cysteine to phenylalanine. The retained sequence is limited to the CDR3, 45 bases, with the frame set at the first base. This sample was taken from a study of response to subunit inactivated influenza vaccine (dated by TCRdb to the late 2010s). Study-level background: Deep quantitative T cell receptor repertoire profiling was used in the study to track responses to a trivalent subunit inactivated influenza vaccine.

What the work shows at the level of the full study, not this receptor alone: According to the authors, only a limited number of new T cells may be recruited by each seasonal influenza vaccination.

The library relied on RT-PCR. Data came from an Illumina HiSeq 2500. TCRdb itself trimmed the public reads at Q25 with fastp, ran MiXCR and retained productive beta chains. Every distinct CDR3 protein forms one entry, paired with its most common genes and DNA. The sample records some 500,000 distinct CDR3 sequences, 16% of which are singletons. The top ten clonotypes cover 3% of the sample. This clonotype originated in a man aged 50 to 75 who received an inactivated influenza vaccine. Donor details come from another sample of the same person, matched by shared clones. This receptor chain uses TRBV9 and TRBJ2-3; TRBD2 is a possible D gene, resting on 5 matching bases. The source material was CD4+ T cells sorted from PBMCs, sampled 23 months after vaccination. Here the CDR3 is given as CASSVEGRGSGTQYF. The sequence in DNA is TGTGCCAGCAGCGTAGAAGGACGGGGATCGGGTACGCAGTATTTT.